This T cell receptor beta chain was sequenced in a study of brain T cells in children with intractable seizures. Generated by immunoSEQ multiplex PCR, the TCRdb table keeps only in-frame clones and is missing some. The table includes 340,000 or so clones, about 93% detected once. A word on this clone: At one of its ends the junction is not consistent with the germline gene, which may arise from a read error.

Stated time point: blood from clinic visit 5 months post-surgery; TSC patient then seizure free. Surgery cases with the highest brain T cell transcript signatures were chosen for sequencing. Before surgery, patients took at least one anti-epileptic drug. Germline CDR1 reads SEHNR; CDR2 reads FQNEAQ (reference sequence). This CDR3 comprises 13 residues. The clonotype was recovered from a boy in the first two years of life with tuberous sclerosis and intractable seizures. This specimen consisted of peripheral blood, obtained about 5 months after surgery. The chain is built from TRBV7-9 and TRBJ2-7; 9 nucleotides align to TRBD2. This CDR3 reads CASSQGSAGGGAF. CDR3 coding DNA: TGTGCCAGCAGCCAAGGGAGCGCGGGAGGGGGGGCCTTC.